The 18 T cell receptor beta chains in this list originate from one sample, sequenced in a study of control samples from healthy donors and cancer patients. Produced via immunoSEQ multiplex PCR; TCRdb's table is partial and in-frame only. Among about 92,000 clones listed, roughly 78% were seen once. Sequencing used blood. The receptors here all came from an older woman in good health.

This rearrangement joins TRBV23-1 to TRBJ1-1; 10 bases are shared with TRBD1. TRBV23-1 falls under the ORF class, with uncertain function. V shed 2 bases and J 0 bases; nucleotides not matched to a gene: 6. CDR3 size: 17 residues. The CDR3 is CASSQAGTGDMNTEAFF. The CDR3 DNA follows: TGCGCCAGCAGTCAAGCCGGGACAGGGGACATGAACACTGAAGCTTTCTTT.

This clone was recorded once. The V and J genes are TRBV5-5 and TRBJ2-6; D uncertain. Germline values: CDR1 SGHKS, CDR2 YYEKEE (reference sequence). Trimming stripped 4 bases from V and 0 bases from J, with 14 bases between. The length of the CDR3 is 17 residues. Here the CDR3 reads CASSRIVDSSGANVLTF. CDR3 coding DNA: TGTGCCAGCAGCCGGATTGTCGATAGCTCTGGGGCCAACGTCCTGACTTTC. The whole variable domain, filled in from reference TRBV5-5 and TRBJ2-6, reads DAGVTQSPTHLIKTRGQQVTLRCSPISGHKSVSWYQQVLGQGPQFIFQYYEKEERGRGNFPDRFSARQFPNYSSELNVNALLLGDSALYLCASSRIVDSSGANVLTFGAGSRLTVL.

V usage is TRBV11-2 and J usage is TRBJ1-2, with TRBD1 matching 8 bases. The CDR3 is made up of 15 amino acids. V shed 1 base and J 4 bases; nucleotides not matched to a gene: 5. Per germline, CDR1 SGHAT and CDR2 FQNNGV. The CDR3 loop is CASSLVRTGSYGYTF. CDR3 in DNA: TGTGCCAGCAGCTTAGTCCGGACAGGGAGCTATGGCTACACCTTC.

This chain joins TRBV10-3 and TRBJ1-2, with no clear D. The CDR3 runs 13 residues. V lost 3 bases and J lost 2, with 7 bases in between. Per the germline V gene, CDR1 is ENHRY and CDR2 is SYGVKD. As DNA, the CDR3 is TGTGCCATCAGTGACCAGTCGAACTATGGCTACACCTTC. The encoded protein is CAISDQSNYGYTF.

The chain joins TRBV5-1 to TRBJ2-7, with TRBD2 matching over 8 bases. J gave up 4 bases and V 4 bases, and 7 bases lay outside the gene matches. The CDR3 is 14 amino acids. Germline loops: CDR1 SGHRS, CDR2 YFSETQ. CDR3 residues: CASSPTSGVYEQYF. CDR3 nucleotides: TGCGCCAGCAGCCCCACTAGCGGTGTTTACGAGCAGTACTTC.

The J gene is TRBJ2-3, the V gene TRBV3-1 (or the pseudogene TRBV3-2); D is unclear. V lost 5 bases and J lost 1, with 7 bases in between. The CDR3 consists of 13 residues. CDR1 LGHDT and CDR2 YNNKEL come from the germline V gene (reference sequence). CDR3 nucleotides: TGTGCCAGCAGCTCCCATGGCACAGATACGCAGTATTTT. This codes for CASSSHGTDTQYF.

The chain is built from TRBV5-1 and TRBJ2-7; no clear D. The V gene lost 0 bases and the J gene lost 3 bases, with 10 bases spanning the gap. Per the germline V gene, CDR1 is SGHRS and CDR2 is YFSETQ. The CDR3 length is 14 residues. The CDR3 sequence is CASSLDAGLYEQYF. The CDR3 DNA reads TGCGCCAGCAGCTTGGACGCCGGCCTCTACGAGCAGTACTTC.

This clone was observed a few times. The V gene is TRBV28, the J gene TRBJ1-5; D possibly corresponds to TRBD1 (5 bases). V was trimmed by 5 bases and J by 7 bases, leaving 15 bases between them. The germline gives CDR1 MDHEN, CDR2 SYDVKM. The CDR3 spans 14 residues. The DNA for the CDR3 is TGTGCCAGCAGTCCCCCCCGGGGGTGGCAGCCCCAGCATTTT. As protein: CASSPPRGWQPQHF. The variable domain in full, completed from reference TRBV28 and TRBJ1-5, reads DVKVTQSSRYLVKRTGEKVFLECVQDMDHENMFWYRQDPGLGLRLIYFSYDVKMKEKGDIPEGYSVSREKKERFSLILESASTNQTSMYLCASSPPRGWQPQHFGDGTRLSIL.

The rearrangement uses TRBV4-1 and TRBJ2-1; 10 nucleotides line up with TRBD1. Germline CDR1 MGHRA, CDR2 YSYEKL. The J segment lost 4 bases and the V segment lost 8 bases, leaving 5 bases of the junction unmatched. The length of the CDR3 is 14 residues. CDR3 sequence (DNA): TGCGCCAGCGAATTGGACAGGGGGTACAATGAGCAGTTCTTC. It encodes CASELDRGYNEQFF.

The chain couples TRBV5-1 to TRBJ2-3; 8 nucleotides align to TRBD2. Per germline, CDR1 SGHRS and CDR2 YFSETQ. The ends lost 8 bases at V and 6 bases at J; junction bases unmatched: 8. The CDR3 sequence is 13 residues long. The CDR3 nucleotides are TGCGCCAGTTGGATAGCGGGAACGGATACGCAGTATTTT. Translating it yields CASWIAGTDTQYF.

This chain uses TRBV27 with TRBJ2-1, with 10 positions matching TRBD2. The CDR3 covers 16 residues. The J segment lost 4 bases and the V segment lost 5 bases, leaving 8 bases of the junction unmatched. CDR1 is MNHEY, CDR2 SMNVEV, per germline (reference sequence). Written as DNA, the CDR3 is TGTGCCAGCAGTCGCGGTAGCGGGAGGTCTTACAATGAGCAGTTCTTC. It codes for CASSRGSGRSYNEQFF.

The chain has TRBV5-1 and TRBJ2-2, with D unclear. Between the trimmed V and J ends, which lost 6 bases and 3 bases, there was a span of 9 bases. CDR3 length: 13 amino acids. Germline lookup yields CDR1 SGHRS and CDR2 YFSETQ. In nucleotides, the CDR3 is TGCGCCAGCAAGTCTTCCTACACCGGGGAGCTGTTTTTT. Translation: CASKSSYTGELFF.

This clone was detected a few times. This chain connects TRBV19 to TRBJ2-4; 9 bases fit TRBD1. The V segment lost 5 bases and the J segment 6 bases; nucleotides outside the gene matches: 5. Germline V gene lookup returns CDR1 LNHDA and CDR2 SQIVND (reference sequence). The CDR3 sequence is 14 residues long. The CDR3 nucleotides read TGTGCCAGTAGTCCATTGGGACAGGGAAACATTCAGTACTTC. Translated: CASSPLGQGNIQYF.

The rearrangement uses TRBV19 and TRBJ2-3, with D tentatively TRBD2 (5 bases). Germline CDR1 is LNHDA and CDR2 is SQIVND (reference sequence). The V gene lost 4 bases and the J gene lost 3 bases, with 8 bases spanning the gap. The CDR3 has 13 residues. The CDR3 loop reads CASSNTGTDTQYF. In DNA, the CDR3 is TGTGCCAGTAGTAACACGGGGACAGATACGCAGTATTTT.

The chain carries TRBV28 and TRBJ2-1; D gene unclear. The CDR3 has 15 amino acids. V dropped 5 bases and J dropped 2 bases, with 13 bases sitting between them. Germline V gene data show CDR1 as MDHEN and CDR2 as SYDVKM. CDR3 in amino acids: CASSPANSPYNEQFF. CDR3 DNA: TGTGCCAGCAGTCCTGCTAACTCCCCCTACAATGAGCAGTTCTTC.

V is TRBV10-2 and J is TRBJ2-3, with D uncertain. CDR3 length: 11 residues. The V gene lost 7 bases and the J gene lost 2 bases, with 4 bases spanning the gap. CDR1 and CDR2 (germline): WSHSY, SAAADI. The CDR3 coding sequence is TGCGCCAGCACTTCCACAGATACGCAGTATTTT. This gives the protein CASTSTDTQYF.

V usage is TRBV2 and J usage is TRBJ2-7; 9 bases map to TRBD1. The CDR3 consists of 16 residues. The V and J ends lost 6 bases and 0 bases, in that order; junction bases with no gene match: 9. Germline CDR1 and CDR2: SNHLY and FYNNEI. The chain's CDR3 is CASSIGPGQGSYEQYF. DNA of the CDR3: TGTGCCAGCAGCATAGGTCCGGGACAGGGCTCCTACGAGCAGTACTTC. The full variable domain, completed using reference TRBV2 and TRBJ2-7, is EPEVTQTPSHQVTQMGQEVILRCVPISNHLYFYWYRQILGQKVEFLVSFYNNEISEKSEIFDDQFSVERPDGSNFTLKIRSTKLEDSAMYFCASSIGPGQGSYEQYFGPGTRLTVT.

The rearrangement links TRBV6-5 to TRBJ2-1, with a weak D call TRBD2 (5 bases). The CDR3 is made up of 12 amino acids. CDR1 MNHEY and CDR2 SVGAGI come from the germline V gene. V shed 8 bases and J shed 9 bases, with 14 bases lying between them. The CDR3 DNA reads TGTGCCAGCCGGGATTCGACGGGTGAGCAGTTCTTC. Amino acids: CASRDSTGEQFF.